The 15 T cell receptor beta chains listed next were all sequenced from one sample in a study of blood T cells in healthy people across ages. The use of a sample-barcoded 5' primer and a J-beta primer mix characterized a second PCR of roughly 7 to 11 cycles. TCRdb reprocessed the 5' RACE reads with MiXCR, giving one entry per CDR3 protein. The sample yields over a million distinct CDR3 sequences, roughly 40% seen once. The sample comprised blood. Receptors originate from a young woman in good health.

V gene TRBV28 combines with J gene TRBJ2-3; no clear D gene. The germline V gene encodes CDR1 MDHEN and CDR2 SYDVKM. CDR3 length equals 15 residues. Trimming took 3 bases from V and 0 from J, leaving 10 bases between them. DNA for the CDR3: TGTGCCAGCAGTTTTACTTGGGGAAGCACAGATACGCAGTATTTT. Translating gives CASSFTWGSTDTQYF.

Written as DNA, the CDR3 is TGTGCCAGCAGCTTTGGAGGGGTGGCCAATCAGCCCCAGCATTTT. Encoded protein: CASSFGGVANQPQHF. The chain couples TRBV7-9 to TRBJ1-5; D perhaps matches TRBD1 (5 bases). Germline V CDR1 and CDR2: SEHNR, FQNEAQ (reference sequence). There are 15 residues in the CDR3. Trimming left V 3 bases short and J 3 bases short, with 12 bases between.

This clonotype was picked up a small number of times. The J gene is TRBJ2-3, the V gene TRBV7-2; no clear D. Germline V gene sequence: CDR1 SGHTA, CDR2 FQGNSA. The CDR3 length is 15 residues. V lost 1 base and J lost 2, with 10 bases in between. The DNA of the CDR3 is TGTGCCAGCAGCTTAGGGCGTCAAATCACAGATACGCAGTATTTT. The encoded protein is CASSLGRQITDTQYF.

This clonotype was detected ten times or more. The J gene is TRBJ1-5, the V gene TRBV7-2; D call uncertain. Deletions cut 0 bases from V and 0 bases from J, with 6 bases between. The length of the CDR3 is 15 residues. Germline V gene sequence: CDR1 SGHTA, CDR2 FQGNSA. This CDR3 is CASSLAGYSNQPQHF. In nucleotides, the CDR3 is TGTGCCAGCAGCTTAGCGGGGTATAGCAATCAGCCCCAGCATTTT.

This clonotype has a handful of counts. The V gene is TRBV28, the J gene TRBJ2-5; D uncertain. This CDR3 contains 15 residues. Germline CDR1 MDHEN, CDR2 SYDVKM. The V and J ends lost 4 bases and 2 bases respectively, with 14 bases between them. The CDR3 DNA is TGTGCCAGCAGTTCCCCTAAAAAAGTACAAGAGACCCAGTACTTC. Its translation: CASSSPKKVQETQYF.

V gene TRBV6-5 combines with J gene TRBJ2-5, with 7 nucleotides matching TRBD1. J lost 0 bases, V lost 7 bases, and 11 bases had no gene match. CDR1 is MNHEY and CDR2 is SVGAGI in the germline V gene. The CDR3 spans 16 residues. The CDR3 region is CASNQGQTVHQETQYF. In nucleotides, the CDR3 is TGTGCCAGCAACCAGGGACAGACCGTACACCAAGAGACCCAGTACTTC.

This CDR3 reads CASSSDGISGNTIYF. CDR3 coding DNA: TGTGCCAGCAGCTCGGACGGAATCTCTGGAAACACCATATATTTT. The rearrangement links TRBV7-2 to TRBJ1-3, with D uncertain. This CDR3 is 15 amino acids long. Germline V lookup: CDR1 SGHTA, CDR2 FQGNSA. V was shortened by 4 bases and J by 0 bases, with 10 bases between the two germline ends.

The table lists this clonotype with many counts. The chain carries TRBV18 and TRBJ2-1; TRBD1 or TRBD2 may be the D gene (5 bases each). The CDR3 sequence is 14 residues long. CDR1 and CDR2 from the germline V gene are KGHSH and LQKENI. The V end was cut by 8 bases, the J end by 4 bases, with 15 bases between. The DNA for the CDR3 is TGTGCCAGCGCCCGCCGGGACGGGTACAATGAGCAGTTCTTC. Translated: CASARRDGYNEQFF.

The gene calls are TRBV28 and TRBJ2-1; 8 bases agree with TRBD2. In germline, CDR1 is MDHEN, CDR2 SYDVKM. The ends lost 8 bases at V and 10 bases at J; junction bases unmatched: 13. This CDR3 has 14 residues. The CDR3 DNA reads TGTGCCAGCCCCTCTAAACGGGGGGGCGGGGAGCAGTTCTTC. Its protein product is CASPSKRGGGEQFF.

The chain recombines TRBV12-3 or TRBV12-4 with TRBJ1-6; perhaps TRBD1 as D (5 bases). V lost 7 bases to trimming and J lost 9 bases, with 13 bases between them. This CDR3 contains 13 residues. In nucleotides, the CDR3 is TGTGCCAGCACCTTGGGGGGGGTTTCACCCCTCCACTTT. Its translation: CASTLGGVSPLHF.

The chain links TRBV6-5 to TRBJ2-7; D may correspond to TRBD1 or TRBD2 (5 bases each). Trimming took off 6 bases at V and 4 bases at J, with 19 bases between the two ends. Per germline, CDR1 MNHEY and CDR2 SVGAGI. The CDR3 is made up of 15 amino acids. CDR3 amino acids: CASSRWAGTMYEQYF. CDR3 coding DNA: TGTGCCAGCAGCCGATGGGCCGGGACGATGTACGAGCAGTACTTC.

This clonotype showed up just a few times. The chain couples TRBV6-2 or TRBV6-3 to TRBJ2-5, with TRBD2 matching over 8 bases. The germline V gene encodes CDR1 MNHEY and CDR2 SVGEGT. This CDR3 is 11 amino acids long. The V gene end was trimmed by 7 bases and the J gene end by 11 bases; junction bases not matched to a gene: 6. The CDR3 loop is CASTRGATQYF. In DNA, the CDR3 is TGTGCCAGCACGCGGGGGGCCACGCAGTACTTC.

CDR3 in amino acids: CASASREKYNEQFF. Written as DNA, the CDR3 is TGTGCCAGCGCGTCCAGAGAAAAATACAATGAGCAGTTCTTC. The chain joins TRBV27 to TRBJ2-1; D is unclear. The V and J ends lost 8 bases and 4 bases respectively, with 15 bases between them. CDR1 is MNHEY, CDR2 SMNVEV, per germline (reference sequence). The CDR3 runs to 14 residues.

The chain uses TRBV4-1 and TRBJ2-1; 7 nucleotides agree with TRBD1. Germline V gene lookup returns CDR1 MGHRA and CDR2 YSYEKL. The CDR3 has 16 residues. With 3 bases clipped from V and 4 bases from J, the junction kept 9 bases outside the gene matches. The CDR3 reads CASSHVGQARYNEQFF. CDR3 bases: TGCGCCAGCAGCCACGTTGGACAGGCCAGATACAATGAGCAGTTCTTC.

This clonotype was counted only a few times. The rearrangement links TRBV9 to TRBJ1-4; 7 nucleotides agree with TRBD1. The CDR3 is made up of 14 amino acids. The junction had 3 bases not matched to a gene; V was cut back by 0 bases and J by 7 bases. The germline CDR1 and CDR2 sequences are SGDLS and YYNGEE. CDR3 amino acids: CASSVAQGGEKLFF. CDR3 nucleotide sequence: TGTGCCAGCAGCGTAGCCCAGGGGGGTGAAAAACTGTTTTTT.